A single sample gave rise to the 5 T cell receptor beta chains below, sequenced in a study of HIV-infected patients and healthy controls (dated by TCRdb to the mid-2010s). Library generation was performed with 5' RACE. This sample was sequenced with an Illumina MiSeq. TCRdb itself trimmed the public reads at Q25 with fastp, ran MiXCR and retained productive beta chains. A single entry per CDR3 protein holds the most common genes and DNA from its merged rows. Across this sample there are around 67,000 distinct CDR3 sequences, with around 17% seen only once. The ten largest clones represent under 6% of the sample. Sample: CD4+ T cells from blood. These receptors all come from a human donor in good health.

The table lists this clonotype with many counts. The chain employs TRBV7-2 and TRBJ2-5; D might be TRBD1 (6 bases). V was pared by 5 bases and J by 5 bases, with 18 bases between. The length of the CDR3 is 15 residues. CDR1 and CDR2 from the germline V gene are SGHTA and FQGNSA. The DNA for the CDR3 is TGTGCCAGCAGCCTACTATGGACAGCCCCCGAGACCCAGTACTTC. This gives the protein CASSLLWTAPETQYF.

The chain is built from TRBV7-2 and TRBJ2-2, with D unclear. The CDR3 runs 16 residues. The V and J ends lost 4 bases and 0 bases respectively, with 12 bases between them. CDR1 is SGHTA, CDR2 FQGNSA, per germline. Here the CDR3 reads CASSSPGKANTGELFF. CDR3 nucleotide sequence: TGTGCCAGCAGCTCGCCGGGCAAGGCGAACACCGGGGAGCTGTTTTTT.

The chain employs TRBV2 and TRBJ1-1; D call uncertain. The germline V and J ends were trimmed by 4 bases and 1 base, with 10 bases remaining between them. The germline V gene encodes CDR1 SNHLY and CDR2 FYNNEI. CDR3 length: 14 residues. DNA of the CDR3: TGTGCCAGCAGTGCCACCTACGCGAACACTGAAGCTTTCTTT. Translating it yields CASSATYANTEAFF.

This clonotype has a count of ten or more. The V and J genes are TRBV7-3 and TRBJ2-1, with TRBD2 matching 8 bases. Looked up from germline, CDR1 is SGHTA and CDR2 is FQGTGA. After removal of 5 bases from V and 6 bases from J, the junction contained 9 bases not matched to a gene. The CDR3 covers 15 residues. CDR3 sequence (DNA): TGTGCCAGCAGCCTACTAGCGGACGGGGGCAATGAGCAGTTCTTC. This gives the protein CASSLLADGGNEQFF.

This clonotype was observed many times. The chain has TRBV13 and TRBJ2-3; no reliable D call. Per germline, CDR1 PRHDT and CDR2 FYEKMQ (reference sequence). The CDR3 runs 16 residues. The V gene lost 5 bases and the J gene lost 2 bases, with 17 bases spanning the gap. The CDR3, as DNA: TGTGCCAGCAGCCCAAGACCCGACTGGTACACAGATACGCAGTATTTT. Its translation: CASSPRPDWYTDTQYF.